The sample holds one count of the clone carrying this T cell receptor beta chain. In the authors' workflow: By means of reference gene primer amplification, nucleated cell counts were estimated. The data were produced by immunoSEQ multiplex PCR, yet TCRdb's version contains in-frame clones alone and is incomplete. From that table come the V and J calls and clone size; the DNA was used to work out D and trimming. In the table there are approximately 180,000 clones, less than 85% of which are singletons. Study members were between roughly 18 and 89 years old and lived in 24 US regions. In assigning cohorts, the study relied on participant-reported clinical history. In germline, CDR1 is SGHRS, CDR2 YFSETQ. This CDR3 spans 15 amino acids. The ends were cut back, 4 bases at V and 0 bases at J, with 11 bases in the middle. This sample was included in a study of blood T cell repertoires in COVID-19. Looking at the study overall: Sample material is recorded as cDNA or gDNA derived from T cells, B-cell-depleted T cells, or PBMCs.

Sequenced sample: PBMCs or T cells enriched from blood (not recorded which). The chain employs TRBV5-1 and TRBJ1-5; perhaps TRBD1 as D (5 bases). This receptor was identified in a woman aged 55-69 years with acute COVID-19. The CDR3 loop is CASSLRQHSNQPQHF. CDR3 DNA: TGCGCCAGCAGCCTACGACAGCATAGCAATCAGCCCCAGCATTTT.